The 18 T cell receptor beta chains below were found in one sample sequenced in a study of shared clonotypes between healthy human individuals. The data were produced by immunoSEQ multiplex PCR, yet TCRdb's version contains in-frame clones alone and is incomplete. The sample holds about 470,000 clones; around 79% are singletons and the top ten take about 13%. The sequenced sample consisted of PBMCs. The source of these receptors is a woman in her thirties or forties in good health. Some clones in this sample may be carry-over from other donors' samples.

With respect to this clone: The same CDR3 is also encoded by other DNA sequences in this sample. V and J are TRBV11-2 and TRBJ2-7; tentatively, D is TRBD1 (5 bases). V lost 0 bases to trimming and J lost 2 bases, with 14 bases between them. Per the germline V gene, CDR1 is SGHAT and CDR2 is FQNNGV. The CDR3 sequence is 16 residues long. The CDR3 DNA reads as TGTGCCAGCAGCTTAGATTGGAGTGCGACAGCCTACGAGCAGTACTTC. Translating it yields CASSLDWSATAYEQYF. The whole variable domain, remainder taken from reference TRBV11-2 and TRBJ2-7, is EAGVAQSPRYKIIEKRQSVAFWCNPISGHATLYWYQQILGQGPKLLIQFQNNGVVDDSQLPKDRFSAERLKGVDSTLKIQPAKLEDSAVYLCASSLDWSATAYEQYFGPGTRLTVT.

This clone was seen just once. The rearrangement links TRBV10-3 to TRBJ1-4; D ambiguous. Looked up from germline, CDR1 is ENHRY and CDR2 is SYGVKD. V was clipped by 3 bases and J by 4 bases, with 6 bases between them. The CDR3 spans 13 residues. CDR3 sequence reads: CAISEGLNEKLFF. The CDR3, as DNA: TGTGCCATCAGTGAAGGACTTAATGAAAAACTGTTTTTT.

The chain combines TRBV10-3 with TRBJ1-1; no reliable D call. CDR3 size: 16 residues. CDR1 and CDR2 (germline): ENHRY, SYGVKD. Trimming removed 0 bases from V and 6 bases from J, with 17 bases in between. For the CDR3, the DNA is TGTGCCATCAGTGAGTCGACCAATAGAAGGGCAGCTGAAGCTTTCTTT. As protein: CAISESTNRRAAEAFF.

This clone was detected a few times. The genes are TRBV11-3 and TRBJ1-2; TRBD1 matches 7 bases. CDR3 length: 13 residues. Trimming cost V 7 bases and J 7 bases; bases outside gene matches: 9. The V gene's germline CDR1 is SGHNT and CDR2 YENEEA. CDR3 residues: CASNRQGEGGYTF. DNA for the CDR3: TGTGCCAGCAACCGACAGGGAGAGGGTGGCTACACCTTC.

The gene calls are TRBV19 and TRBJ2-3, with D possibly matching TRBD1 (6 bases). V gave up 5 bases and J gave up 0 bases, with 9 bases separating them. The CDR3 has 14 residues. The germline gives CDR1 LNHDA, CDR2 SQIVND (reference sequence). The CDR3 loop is CASSLGQSTDTQYF. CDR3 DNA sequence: TGTGCCAGTAGTCTCGGACAGAGCACAGATACGCAGTATTTT.

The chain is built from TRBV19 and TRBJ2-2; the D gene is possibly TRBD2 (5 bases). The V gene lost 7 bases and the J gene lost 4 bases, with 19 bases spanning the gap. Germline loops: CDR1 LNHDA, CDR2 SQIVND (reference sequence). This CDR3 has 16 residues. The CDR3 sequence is CASTPGTRFLTGELFF. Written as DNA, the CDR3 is TGTGCCAGTACCCCGGGTACTAGATTCCTCACCGGGGAGCTGTTTTTT.

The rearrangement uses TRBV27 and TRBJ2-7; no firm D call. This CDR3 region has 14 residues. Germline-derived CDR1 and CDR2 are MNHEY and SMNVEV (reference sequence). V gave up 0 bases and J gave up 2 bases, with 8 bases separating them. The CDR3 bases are TGTGCCAGCAGTTTATCCAGGTCGACCTACGAGCAGTACTTC. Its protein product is CASSLSRSTYEQYF.

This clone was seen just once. DNA for the CDR3: TGCAGCGCTACCCGGGGGTCTGGGGCCAACGTCCTGACTTTC. Translating it yields CSATRGSGANVLTF. The rearrangement links TRBV29-1 to TRBJ2-6, with D perhaps matching TRBD2 (6 bases). Trimming removed 7 bases at V and 1 base at J, with 11 bases between. The CDR3 is made up of 14 amino acids. Germline V lookup: CDR1 SQVTM, CDR2 ANQGSEA. Complete variable domain (other parts from reference TRBV29-1 and TRBJ2-6): SAVISQKPSRDICQRGTSLTIQCQVDSQVTMMFWYRQQPGQSLTLIATANQGSEATYESGFVIDKFPISRPNLTFSTLTVSNMSPEDSSIYLCSATRGSGANVLTFGAGSRLTVL.

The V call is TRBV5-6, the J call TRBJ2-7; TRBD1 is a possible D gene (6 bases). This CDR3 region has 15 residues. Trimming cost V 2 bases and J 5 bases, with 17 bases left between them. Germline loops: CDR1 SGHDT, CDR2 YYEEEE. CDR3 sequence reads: CASSLGTIGKNEQYF. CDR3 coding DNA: TGTGCCAGCAGCTTAGGGACAATCGGTAAAAACGAGCAGTACTTC.

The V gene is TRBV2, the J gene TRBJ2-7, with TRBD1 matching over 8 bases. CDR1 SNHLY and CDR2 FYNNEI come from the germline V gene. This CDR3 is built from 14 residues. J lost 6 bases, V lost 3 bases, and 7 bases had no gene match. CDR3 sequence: CASSDPTGAGEQYF. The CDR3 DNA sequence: TGTGCCAGCAGTGACCCGACAGGGGCTGGCGAGCAGTACTTC.

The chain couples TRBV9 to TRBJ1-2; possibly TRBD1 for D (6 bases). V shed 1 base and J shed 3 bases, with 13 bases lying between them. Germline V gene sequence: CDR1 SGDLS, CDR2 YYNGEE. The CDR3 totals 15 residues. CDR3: CASSVTPGGDYGYTF. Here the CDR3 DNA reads TGTGCCAGCAGCGTAACGCCCGGGGGCGACTATGGCTACACCTTC.

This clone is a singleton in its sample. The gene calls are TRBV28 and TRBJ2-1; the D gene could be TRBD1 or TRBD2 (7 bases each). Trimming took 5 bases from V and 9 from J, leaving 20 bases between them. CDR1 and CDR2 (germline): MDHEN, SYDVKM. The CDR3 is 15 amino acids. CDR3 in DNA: TGTGCCAGCAGTCCTACTGGGGGAGGGGGCGGTGAGCAGTTCTTC. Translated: CASSPTGGGGGEQFF.

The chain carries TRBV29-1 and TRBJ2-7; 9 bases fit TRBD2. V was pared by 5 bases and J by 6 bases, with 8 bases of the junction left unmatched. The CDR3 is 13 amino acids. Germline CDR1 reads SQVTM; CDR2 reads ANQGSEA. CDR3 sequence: CSVMTSGEGEQYF. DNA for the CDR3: TGCAGCGTTATGACTAGCGGAGAGGGCGAGCAGTACTTC.

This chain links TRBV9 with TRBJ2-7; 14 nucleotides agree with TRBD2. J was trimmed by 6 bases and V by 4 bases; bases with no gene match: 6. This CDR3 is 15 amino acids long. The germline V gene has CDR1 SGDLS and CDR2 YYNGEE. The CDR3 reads CASSPGGLAGVEQYF. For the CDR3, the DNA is TGTGCCAGCAGCCCGGGGGGACTAGCGGGAGTCGAGCAGTACTTC.

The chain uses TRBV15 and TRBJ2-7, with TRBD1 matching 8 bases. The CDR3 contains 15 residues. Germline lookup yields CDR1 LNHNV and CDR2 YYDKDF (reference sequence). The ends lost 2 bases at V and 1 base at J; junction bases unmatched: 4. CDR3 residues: CATSRSGTGSYEQYF. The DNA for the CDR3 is TGTGCCACCAGCAGATCCGGGACAGGATCCTACGAGCAGTACTTC.

In DNA, the CDR3 is TGCGCCAGCAGCTCAACCCCTCTAGCGGGAGTAAGCACCGGGGAGCTGTTTTTT. Translated: CASSSTPLAGVSTGELFF. This chain links TRBV5-1 with TRBJ2-2; 10 bases line up with TRBD2. V dropped 3 bases and J dropped 4; count of bases not matched to a gene: 12. Germline CDR1 SGHRS, CDR2 YFSETQ. CDR3 length equals 18 residues.

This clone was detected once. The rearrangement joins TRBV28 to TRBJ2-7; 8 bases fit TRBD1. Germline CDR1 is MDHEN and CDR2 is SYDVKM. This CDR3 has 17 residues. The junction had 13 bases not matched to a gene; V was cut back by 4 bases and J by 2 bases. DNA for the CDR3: TGTGCCAGCAGTTCCTTACAGGGGGTTCTGATGGCCTACGAGCAGTACTTC. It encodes CASSSLQGVLMAYEQYF. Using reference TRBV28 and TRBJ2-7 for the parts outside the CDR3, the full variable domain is DVKVTQSSRYLVKRTGEKVFLECVQDMDHENMFWYRQDPGLGLRLIYFSYDVKMKEKGDIPEGYSVSREKKERFSLILESASTNQTSMYLCASSSLQGVLMAYEQYFGPGTRLTVT.

The CDR3, as DNA: TGTGCAAGTCGCAAACGGCAGACTGTTGGAAACACCATATATTTT. This encodes CASRKRQTVGNTIYF. The chain recombines TRBV12-2 with TRBJ1-3. TRBV12-2 is termed a pseudogene. This CDR3 is built from 15 residues.